One sample yielded the 16 T cell receptor delta chains listed below, sequenced in a study of γδ T cells in repeated Plasmodium falciparum infection (dated by TCRdb to the early 2020s). Vgamma9/Vdelta2+ and Vdelta2-negative gammadelta T cell populations were flow-sorted from peripheral blood mononuclear cells for bulk TCR repertoire analysis. The method behind the library was multiplex PCR. The sample was run on an Illumina MiSeq. After TCRdb called clones again from the public reads with CATT, rows with identical DNA were merged. For this sample there are 40,000 to 55,000 delta-chain clones; 1.9% appear just once. The ten largest clones capture around 25% of the sample. Sequenced: gamma-delta T cells from blood. The receptor set was obtained from a pool of human donors (malaria-infected and uninfected, not separated).

As for this clone: The TCRdb protein, from a much larger clone, departs from this DNA's translation at residue 19, likely by read error; the protein shown derives from the DNA. This rearrangement joins TRDV1 to TRDJ1, with D perhaps being TRDD2 or TRDD3 (8 bases each). The J gene, not given by TCRdb, was assigned here from a germline match of the nucleotide sequence. CDR1 is TSWWSYY, CDR2 QGS, per germline. This CDR3 has 23 amino acids. The CDR3 spells CALGVPPLFLRGWGRDRTVKLIF. CDR3 in DNA: TGTGCTCTTGGGGTCCCTCCCCTCTTCCTACGTGGCTGGGGGAGAGACAGAACCGTTAAACTCATCTTT.

This clone came up many times. TCRdb's entry gives the protein of a much larger clone, which mismatches this DNA's translation at residue 12, likely from a read error; the protein reported here is translated from the DNA. This chain joins TRDV2 and TRDJ1; possible D gene TRDD3, 10 bases. TCRdb carries no J gene annotation; the J gene was assigned here by matching the DNA with germline. Trimming pared 4 bases from V and 0 bases from J, leaving 26 bases between. The CDR3 consists of 19 residues. Germline CDR1 is GEAIGNYY and CDR2 is EKD. The CDR3 sequence: CACEGLPTGGYEDTDKLIF. The CDR3 DNA reads TGTGCCTGTGAAGGCCTTCCTACCGGGGGATACGAGGACACCGATAAACTCATCTTT.

This clone was observed at least ten times. The amino acid sequence in TCRdb belongs to a much larger clone and departs from this DNA's translation at residue 9, likely a sequencing read error; the sequence shown is translated from the DNA. The V and J genes are TRDV2 and TRDJ1; 10 bases are a match to TRDD3. In germline, CDR1 is GEAIGNYY, CDR2 EKD. The CDR3 extends over 20 amino acids. J gave up 0 bases and V 1 base, and 16 bases lay outside the gene matches. The CDR3 coding sequence is TGTGCCTGTGACACGCATCCCCGAACGCTGGGGGATAGGTACACCGATAAACTCATCTTT. It translates to CACDTHPRTLGDRYTDKLIF.

This clone has a count of ten or more. TCRdb attributes to this sequence the protein of a much larger clone, which differs from the DNA translation at residue 6; a read error is likely, and the protein displayed is translated from the DNA. The V gene is TRDV2, the J gene TRDJ1; TRDD3 aligns across 7 bases. The J gene is absent in TCRdb and was assigned here via DNA matching to germline. The germline CDR1 and CDR2 sequences are GEAIGNYY and EKD. The CDR3 totals 16 residues. With V trimmed by 4 bases and J by 0 bases, 10 bases remained unmatched. CDR3 sequence (DNA): TGTGCCTGTGATCTCCCGGGGGATGGGTACACCGATAAACTCATCTTT. Protein: CACDLPGDGYTDKLIF.

This clone was observed a handful of times. TCRdb's entry gives the protein of a much larger clone, which mismatches this DNA's translation at residue 3, likely from a read error; the protein reported here is translated from the DNA. The rearrangement links TRDV1 to TRDJ1; 12 bases match TRDD3. The J gene is not listed in TCRdb, so it was assigned here from a DNA match to germline. The CDR3 is 21 amino acids. CDR1 is TSWWSYY, CDR2 QGS, per germline. The CDR3 loop reads CAPGTSFLLYWGIPYTDKLIF. The DNA of the CDR3 is TGTGCTCCTGGGACCTCCTTCCTCCTATACTGGGGGATACCTTACACCGATAAACTCATCTTT.

Comment on this clone: With only one base between it and a far larger clone, this is likely a read error. The same CDR3 also results from other DNA sequences found in this sample. The chain uses TRDV1 and TRDJ1, with a tentative D call TRDD3 (5 bases). Germline matching of the DNA provided the J gene here, since TCRdb leaves it blank. Germline V CDR1 and CDR2: TSWWSYY, QGS. V shed 1 base and J shed 1 base, with 31 bases lying between them. The CDR3 covers 22 residues. The CDR3 sequence is CALGEPYHRPGTWDRCTDKLIF. As DNA, the CDR3 is TGTGCTCTTGGGGAACCCTATCACAGGCCGGGGACTTGGGATCGATGCACCGATAAACTCATCTTT.

This clone has a single count. V usage is TRDV1 and J usage is TRDJ1; 9 bases are a match to TRDD3. TCRdb leaves out the J gene; it was filled in here by matching the DNA to germline. V shed 1 base, J shed 0 bases, and the junction held 18 bases outside the gene matches. CDR3 length equals 21 residues. Germline CDR1 and CDR2: TSWWSYY and QGS. The chain's CDR3 is CALGEQFPGRLGDLYTDKLIF. The CDR3, as DNA: TGTGCTCTTGGGGAACAGTTCCCGGGGCGTCTGGGGGATCTCTACACCGATAAACTCATCTTT.

This clone was counted a few times. The protein held in TCRdb is that of a much larger clone and does not match this DNA's translation at residue 17, likely because of a read error; the protein shown is translated from the DNA. The V and J genes are TRDV1 and TRDJ1; 7 nucleotides match TRDD2. TCRdb gives no J gene; it was assigned here by matching the DNA to germline. Trimming removed 2 bases from V and 3 bases from J; junction bases left unmatched: 27. Germline assignment: CDR1 TSWWSYY and CDR2 QGS. The CDR3 is made up of 22 amino acids. This chain's CDR3 is CALGECYFPSLKTLGKADKLIF. The CDR3, as DNA: TGTGCTCTTGGGGAATGTTATTTTCCTTCCTTGAAAACTCTGGGCAAAGCCGATAAACTCATCTTT.

A few counts support this clone. TCRdb's listed protein matches a much larger clone and diverges from this DNA's translation at residues 11 and 21, likely through a read error; the protein shown comes from the DNA. The V gene was identified as TRDV1, while no J gene was called; TRDD3, the table's D call, was not compared with the DNA. Germline values: CDR1 TSWWSYY, CDR2 QGS. The CDR3 extends over 23 amino acids. The CDR3 DNA reads TGTGCTCTTGGGGCGATGGCCTTCCTCCATCTCACTGGGGGTCCCGCTTTGACAGCACAACCCTTCTTT. Residues: CALGAMAFLHLTGGPALTAQPFF.

As to this clone: A far larger clone is a single base away, which makes a read error likely. At the DNA level, this CDR3 is encoded by other sequences in the same sample as well. V usage is TRDV1 and J usage is TRDJ2, with 12 positions matching TRDD3. The J gene, left out of TCRdb, was set here by checking the DNA against germline. The germline V gene has CDR1 TSWWSYY and CDR2 QGS. V shed 4 bases and J 4 bases; nucleotides not matched to a gene: 31. This CDR3 is 25 amino acids long. CDR3 loop: CALGATSFTSTPLYWGIQGTAQLFF. The CDR3 coding sequence is TGTGCTCTTGGGGCCACGTCCTTTACTTCTACACCTTTGTACTGGGGGATACAGGGGACAGCACAACTCTTCTTT.

The table lists this clone with a few counts. This likely stems from a read error, as it lies one base from a far larger clone. This sample includes further DNA sequences coding for the same CDR3. The chain employs TRDV1 and TRDJ1; 8 nucleotides line up with TRDD3. No J gene was available from TCRdb, and it was assigned here by a germline match of the DNA. CDR3 length: 25 residues. Germline V lookup: CDR1 TSWWSYY, CDR2 QGS. In DNA form, the CDR3 reads TGTGCCCTTGGGGAACTAAAGAGGCTCCTCTCCCCACCGTACTGGGGGGCCCCCTACACCGATAAACTCATCTTT. It encodes CALGELKRLLSPPYWGAPYTDKLIF.

Note on this clone: This sequence is one base from a far larger clone and is likely a read error. Other DNA sequences of this sample code for an identical CDR3. The V gene corresponds to TRDV1; no J gene was called; TRDD3 was called by the table and not checked on the DNA. There are 21 residues in the CDR3. CDR1 and CDR2 (germline): TSWWSYY, QGS. This CDR3 is CALGELELLQGILPYTDKLIF. The CDR3 region has the DNA TGTGCTCTTGGGGAACTTGAACTCCTACAGGGGATACTGCCGTACACCGATAAACTCATCTTC.

This clone was detected a few times. This sequence is one base from a far larger clone and is likely a read error. Other DNA sequences in this specimen translate into the identical CDR3. In DNA form, the CDR3 reads TGTGCTCTTGGGGAACTAAGGTCCATCACCGATAAACTCATCTTT. It specifies CALGELRSITDKLIF. The chain employs TRDV1 and TRDJ1; D not resolved. TCRdb offers no J gene call, so here the DNA was matched to germline to obtain one. This CDR3 contains 15 residues. Looked up from germline, CDR1 is TSWWSYY and CDR2 is QGS. Trimming left V 0 bases short and J 1 base short, with 9 bases between.

This clone was recorded many times. TCRdb's protein for this DNA is that of a much larger clone and differs from the translation at residue 3, likely a read error; the protein shown is the DNA translation. The V call is TRDV1, the J call TRDJ1; 9 bases are a match to TRDD3. Since TCRdb gives no J gene, matching the DNA to germline was used here to assign it. CDR1 is TSWWSYY, CDR2 QGS, per germline. The CDR3 spans 15 residues. The DNA for the CDR3 is TGTGCTCATGGGGAGGTACTGGGGGACACTGATAAACTCATCTTT. Translating gives CAHGEVLGDTDKLIF.

With regard to this clone: The likely explanation is a read error, given a far larger clone one base away. Different DNA sequences within this sample yield the same CDR3. The chain uses TRDV1 and TRDJ1; 10 bases map to TRDD3. TCRdb gives no J gene; it was assigned here by matching the DNA to germline. V lost 3 bases, J lost 4 bases, and 23 bases stayed unmatched. Germline-derived CDR1 and CDR2 are TSWWSYY and QGS. The CDR3 sequence is 21 residues long. DNA for the CDR3: TGTGCTCTTGGGGAGAGGGTCCAGTACTGGGGGATCCGATTTAGAGGCGATAAACTCATCTTT. It translates to CALGERVQYWGIRFRGDKLIF.

In this sample, this clone turned up many times. This DNA translates differently at residue 16 from the TCRdb protein, which is that of a much larger clone; a read error is likely, and the protein shown is the DNA's own translation. V is TRDV2 and J is TRDJ1; the match to TRDD3 covers 8 bases. This CDR3 has 18 amino acids. In germline, CDR1 is GEAIGNYY, CDR2 EKD. CDR3 DNA sequence: TGTGCCTGTGACACGGTTTCACTGGGGGCTACGGGAGACGATAAACCCATCTTT. This codes for CACDTVSLGATGDDKPIF.